This TCR beta chain was obtained from a study of shared clonotypes between healthy human individuals. The table came from immunoSEQ multiplex PCR; TCRdb's copy has only in-frame clones and leaves some out. The sample includes more than 500,000 clones, about 96% of them seen just once. The CDR3 has 15 amino acids. Germline V gene lookup returns CDR1 SGHKS and CDR2 YYEKEE (reference sequence). V lost 2 bases to trimming and J lost 0 bases, with 11 bases between them. The receptor comes from a woman aged 25-40 years in good health. The specimen was naive CD4+ T cells sorted from blood. As for subset: CD45RA+ positively selected. The chain combines TRBV5-5 with TRBJ1-2; unclear D gene. The CDR3 DNA is TGTGCCAGCAGCTTTCAAACTGCAGCTAACTATGGCTACACCTTC. It is translated as CASSFQTAANYGYTF.